The 20 T cell receptor beta chains below all came from one sample that was sequenced in a study of blood T cell repertoires in COVID-19. Assay used: immunoSEQ multiplex PCR; TCRdb lists only in-frame clones, some missing. The sample has approximately 170,000 clones, roughly four fifths seen once. Material for sequencing was peripheral blood. These receptors all stem from a man between 60 and 75 years old with active or convalescent COVID-19.

The gene calls are TRBV2 and TRBJ2-2; D perhaps matches TRBD1 (7 bases). Trimming cost V 2 bases and J 4 bases, with 11 bases left between them. CDR1 SNHLY and CDR2 FYNNEI come from the germline V gene. The CDR3 loop spans 15 amino acids. The CDR3 sequence is CASSEWGDSTGELFF. The DNA of the CDR3 is TGTGCCAGCAGTGAATGGGGGGACAGCACCGGGGAGCTGTTTTTT.

The chain joins TRBV7-2 to TRBJ1-2; possibly TRBD1 for D (5 bases). CDR1 SGHTA and CDR2 FQGNSA come from the germline V gene. V shed 3 bases and J shed 3 bases, with 14 bases lying between them. CDR3 length: 15 amino acids. The CDR3 coding sequence is TGTGCCAGCAGCTTCGGGGGGTTTGTCGACTATGGCTACACCTTC. Amino acids: CASSFGGFVDYGYTF.

The chain links TRBV4-1 to TRBJ1-1; 8 bases are shared with TRBD1. V shed 6 bases and J 4 bases; nucleotides not matched to a gene: 16. The CDR3 runs 17 residues. The germline V gene encodes CDR1 MGHRA and CDR2 YSYEKL. For the CDR3, the DNA is TGCGCCAGCAGTCCGGACAGGGCCCGTCCTCGGGGCACTGAAGCTTTCTTT. Its translation: CASSPDRARPRGTEAFF.

This chain connects TRBV7-9 to TRBJ2-1; 8 bases are a match to TRBD2. CDR1 is SEHNR, CDR2 FQNEAQ, per germline (reference sequence). The CDR3 runs 15 residues. The junction had 9 bases not matched to a gene; V was cut back by 3 bases and J by 8 bases. The CDR3 loop reads CASSFSASGSYEQFF. Written as DNA, the CDR3 is TGTGCCAGCAGCTTTTCGGCTAGCGGGTCATATGAGCAGTTCTTC.

V is TRBV6-6 and J is TRBJ1-1, with a tentative D call TRBD1 (6 bases). This CDR3 region has 14 residues. Trimming removed 4 bases from V and 4 bases from J, with 13 bases in between. The germline V gene encodes CDR1 MNHNY and CDR2 SVGAGI (reference sequence). Here the CDR3 DNA reads TGTGCCAGCAGTTCCGCGACAGGCCTCACTGAAGCTTTCTTT. As protein: CASSSATGLTEAFF.

J is TRBJ2-3 and V is TRBV5-6, with D perhaps TRBD2 (5 bases). Germline V lookup: CDR1 SGHDT, CDR2 YYEEEE. There are 14 residues in the CDR3. V was shortened by 2 bases and J by 4 bases, with 11 bases between the two germline ends. CDR3 region: CASSFGRVADTQYF. The CDR3, as DNA: TGTGCCAGCAGCTTTGGGAGAGTGGCAGATACGCAGTATTTT.

V usage is TRBV3-1 (or the pseudogene TRBV3-2) and J usage is TRBJ2-3, with 11 bases identical to TRBD2. Per the germline V gene, CDR1 is LGHDT and CDR2 is YNNKEL (reference sequence). CDR3 length equals 15 residues. V trimming: 5 bases; J trimming: 5 bases; junction bases outside the gene matches: 6. Written as DNA, the CDR3 is TGTGCCAGCAGCAGACTAGCGGGACTGGGAGATACGCAGTATTTT. Its translation is CASSRLAGLGDTQYF.

This clone has only a few counts. The J gene is TRBJ2-1, the V gene TRBV28, with TRBD2 matching 11 bases. CDR1 and CDR2 from the germline V gene are MDHEN and SYDVKM. The CDR3 runs 11 residues. CDR3 sequence: CSSGRYNEQFF. The CDR3 region has the DNA TGTTCTAGCGGGAGGTACAATGAGCAGTTCTTC.

The V call is TRBV7-2, the J call TRBJ1-4; no firm D call. The V end lost 1 base, the J end lost 4 bases, and 10 bases lay between the germline ends. The length of the CDR3 is 15 residues. Germline assignment: CDR1 SGHTA and CDR2 FQGNSA. CDR3 sequence reads: CASSLGGSLNEKLFF. The CDR3 DNA reads TGTGCCAGCAGCTTAGGCGGGAGTCTTAATGAAAAACTGTTTTTT.

This clone was picked up one time. The chain carries TRBV18 and TRBJ2-1, with 8 bases matching TRBD1. The CDR3 contains 17 residues. Per the germline V gene, CDR1 is KGHSH and CDR2 is LQKENI. V dropped 3 bases and J dropped 5; count of bases not matched to a gene: 12. CDR3: CASSPRLWTGINNEQFF. The CDR3 nucleotides read TGTGCCAGCTCACCCCGACTATGGACAGGGATCAACAATGAGCAGTTCTTC.

The V and J genes are TRBV18 and TRBJ1-1; 7 positions match TRBD1. CDR3 length equals 14 residues. Trimming at V came to 8 bases and at J to 3 bases, leaving 9 bases not matched to a gene. Germline V lookup: CDR1 KGHSH, CDR2 LQKENI. The chain's CDR3 is CASGDSWVHTEAFF. In DNA form, the CDR3 reads TGTGCCAGCGGGGACAGTTGGGTTCACACTGAAGCTTTCTTT.

The J gene is TRBJ1-1, the V gene TRBV7-9; 9 positions match TRBD1. The junction had 8 bases not matched to a gene; V was cut back by 5 bases and J by 7 bases. The germline CDR1 and CDR2 sequences are SEHNR and FQNEAQ (reference sequence). The CDR3 consists of 14 residues. The CDR3 bases are TGTGCCAGCAGCCATCCGGGACAGGGCTTTGAAGCTTTCTTT. This sequence encodes CASSHPGQGFEAFF.

This chain uses TRBV7-2 with TRBJ1-4; 9 bases line up with TRBD1. Trimming cost V 5 bases and J 8 bases; bases outside gene matches: 9. Germline V gives CDR1 SGHTA, CDR2 FQGNSA. The CDR3 totals 15 residues. CDR3 sequence (DNA): TGTGCCAGCAGCCCACGGACAGGGGTTTACGAAAAACTGTTTTTT. This translates into CASSPRTGVYEKLFF. Looking up the rest from reference TRBV7-2 and TRBJ1-4 gives the full variable domain: GAGVSQSPSNKVTEKGKDVELRCDPISGHTALYWYRQSLGQGLEFLIYFQGNSAPDKSGLPSDRFSAERTGGSVSTLTIQRTQQEDSAVYLCASSPRTGVYEKLFFGSGTQLSVL.

The chain carries TRBV5-1 and TRBJ2-7; D not resolved. The V end was cut by 10 bases, the J end by 7 bases, with 6 bases between. Germline-derived CDR1 and CDR2 are SGHRS and YFSETQ. This CDR3 spans 8 amino acids. CDR3: CASREQYF. The CDR3, as DNA: TGCGCCTCCAGGGAGCAGTACTTC.

The chain couples TRBV7-2 to TRBJ1-3; TRBD1 matches 7 bases. Looked up from germline, CDR1 is SGHTA and CDR2 is FQGNSA. The length of the CDR3 is 16 residues. Unmatched junction bases numbered 3, after V lost 0 bases and J lost 1 base. CDR3 sequence (DNA): TGTGCCAGCAGCTTAGCGCACAGGGGTTCTGGAAACACCATATATTTT. This encodes CASSLAHRGSGNTIYF.

The CDR3 loop is CASSSPAGQGIRGEKLFF. As DNA, the CDR3 is TGTGCCAGCAGCTCTCCGGCGGGACAGGGCATCCGGGGTGAAAAACTGTTTTTT. This chain links TRBV7-9 with TRBJ1-4, with 9 bases aligning to TRBD1. CDR1 is SEHNR and CDR2 is FQNEAQ in the germline V gene (reference sequence). The CDR3 runs to 18 residues. Losses at the gene ends were 4 bases for V and 7 bases for J; bases not matched to a gene: 16. Using reference TRBV7-9 and TRBJ1-4 for the parts outside the CDR3, the full variable domain is DTGVSQNPRHKITKRGQNVTFRCDPISEHNRLYWYRQTLGQGPEFLTYFQNEAQLEKSRLLSDRFSAERPKGSFSTLEIQRTEQGDSAMYLCASSSPAGQGIRGEKLFFGSGTQLSVL.

This clone was observed at least ten times. The chain joins TRBV3-1 (or the pseudogene TRBV3-2) to TRBJ2-7; 8 nucleotides line up with TRBD1. Germline V gene lookup returns CDR1 LGHDT and CDR2 YNNKEL (reference sequence). The CDR3 totals 13 residues. J gave up 7 bases and V 4 bases, and 6 bases lay outside the gene matches. The CDR3 loop is CASSPTGAIEQYF. The CDR3 DNA is TGTGCCAGCAGCCCGACAGGGGCGATAGAGCAGTACTTC.

The chain combines TRBV7-4 with TRBJ1-5; 9 bases are shared with TRBD1. The CDR3 has 18 amino acids. CDR1 and CDR2 (germline): SGHVT, SQSDAQ. V lost 0 bases and J lost 5; bases outside the gene matches: 11. The CDR3 here is CASSLAGQGGLRYQPQHF. In DNA, the CDR3 is TGTGCCAGCAGCTTAGCGGGACAGGGAGGTCTTCGCTATCAGCCCCAGCATTTT.

This clone is a singleton in its sample. The rearrangement joins TRBV5-1 to TRBJ2-5; D gene uncertain. CDR1 is SGHRS and CDR2 is YFSETQ in the germline V gene. Between the trimmed V and J ends, which lost 4 bases and 2 bases, there was a span of 15 bases. The CDR3 consists of 15 residues. This CDR3 reads CASSNLGATQETQYF. The CDR3 DNA reads as TGCGCCAGCAGCAACCTGGGCGCCACGCAAGAGACCCAGTACTTC.

This chain uses TRBV3-1 (or the pseudogene TRBV3-2) with TRBJ2-3, with 8 bases identical to TRBD2. V lost 4 bases, J lost 5 bases, and 17 bases stayed unmatched. This CDR3 spans 18 amino acids. Germline CDR1 LGHDT, CDR2 YNNKEL (reference sequence). The CDR3 DNA sequence: TGTGCCAGCAGCCCTAGGGGTTCTGGACGGGGGGGGCGAGATACGCAGTATTTT. Translated: CASSPRGSGRGGRDTQYF.